This T cell receptor beta chain was sequenced during a study of blood T cell repertoires in COVID-19. In the study overall: COVID-19 samples collected from the United States, Italy and Spain covered acute and convalescent phases. The analysed material was cDNA or gDNA that came from T cells, B-cell-depleted T cells, or PBMCs.

CDR3 size: 15 residues. Germline-derived CDR1 and CDR2 are LGHDT and YNNKEL (reference sequence). Trimming removed 9 bases from V and 0 bases from J, with 15 bases in between. Recruits, aged roughly 18 to 89 years, lived in around 24 US areas. Per the original data handling: Cell counts per sample came from amplifying reference gene primers. TCRdb's table, derived via immunoSEQ multiplex PCR, lists solely in-frame clones and lacks some. V and J calls and clone size are those listed in that table; D and trimming were worked out from the DNA. The sample yields roughly 300,000 clones, approximately 91% seen once.

Sequences were obtained from PBMCs or T cells enriched from blood (not recorded which). The sequence derives from a woman aged 40 to 49 with acute COVID-19. The rearrangement links TRBV3-1 (or the pseudogene TRBV3-2) to TRBJ2-1; D not resolved. The DNA of the CDR3 is TGTGCCAGTCGCCGCGCAACCCCCTCCTACAATGAGCAGTTCTTC. It is translated as CASRRATPSYNEQFF.